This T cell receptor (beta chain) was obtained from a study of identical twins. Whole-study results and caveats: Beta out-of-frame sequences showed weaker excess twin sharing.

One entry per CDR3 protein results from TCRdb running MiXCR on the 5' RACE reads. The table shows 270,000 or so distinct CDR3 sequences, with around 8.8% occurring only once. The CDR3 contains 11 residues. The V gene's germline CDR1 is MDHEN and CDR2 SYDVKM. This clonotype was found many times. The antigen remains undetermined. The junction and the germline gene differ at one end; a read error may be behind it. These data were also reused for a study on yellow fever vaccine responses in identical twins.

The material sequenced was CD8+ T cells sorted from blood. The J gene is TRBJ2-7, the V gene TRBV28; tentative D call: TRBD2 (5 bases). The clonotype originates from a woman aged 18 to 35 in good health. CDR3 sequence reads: CASSRGLTLTF. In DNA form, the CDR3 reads TGTGCCAGCAGCCGCGGACTGACCCTGACCTTC.